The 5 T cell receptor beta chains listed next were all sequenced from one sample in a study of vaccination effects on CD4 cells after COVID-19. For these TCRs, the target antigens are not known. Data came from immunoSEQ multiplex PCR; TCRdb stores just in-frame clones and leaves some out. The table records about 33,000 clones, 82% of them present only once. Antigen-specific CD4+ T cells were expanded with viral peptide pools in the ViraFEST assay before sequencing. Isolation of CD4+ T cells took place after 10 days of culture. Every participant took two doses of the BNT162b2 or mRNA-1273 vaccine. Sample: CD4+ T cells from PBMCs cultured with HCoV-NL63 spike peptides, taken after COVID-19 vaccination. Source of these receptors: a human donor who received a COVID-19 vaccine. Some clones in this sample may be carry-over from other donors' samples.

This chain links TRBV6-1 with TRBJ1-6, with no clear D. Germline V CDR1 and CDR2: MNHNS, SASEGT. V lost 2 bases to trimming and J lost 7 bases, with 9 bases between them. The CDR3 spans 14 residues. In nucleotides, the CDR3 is TGTGCCAGCAGTGAACTAGTGCTAAATTCACCCCTCCACTTT. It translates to CASSELVLNSPLHF.

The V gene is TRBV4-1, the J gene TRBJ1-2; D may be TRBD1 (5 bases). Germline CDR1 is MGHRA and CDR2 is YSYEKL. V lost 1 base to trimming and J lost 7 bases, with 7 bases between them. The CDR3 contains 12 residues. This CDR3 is CASSQGQPGYTF. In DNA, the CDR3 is TGCGCCAGCAGCCAAGGACAGCCTGGCTACACCTTC.

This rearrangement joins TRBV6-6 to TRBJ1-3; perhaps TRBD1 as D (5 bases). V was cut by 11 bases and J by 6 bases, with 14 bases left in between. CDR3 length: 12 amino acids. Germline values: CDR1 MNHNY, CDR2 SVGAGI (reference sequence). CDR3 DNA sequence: TGTGCCCCCGCAGGGTTGATAAACACCATATATTTT. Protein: CAPAGLINTIYF.

CDR3 residues: CATGRRGPPFEGYETQYF. The CDR3 bases are TGTGCCACCGGTCGGAGGGGCCCGCCCTTCGAGGGCTATGAGACCCAGTACTTC. The V gene is TRBV27, the J gene TRBJ2-5, with D possibly matching TRBD2 (6 bases). Germline CDR1 is MNHEY and CDR2 is SMNVEV (reference sequence). This CDR3 has 18 amino acids. The V gene lost 10 bases and the J gene lost 5 bases, with 32 bases spanning the gap.

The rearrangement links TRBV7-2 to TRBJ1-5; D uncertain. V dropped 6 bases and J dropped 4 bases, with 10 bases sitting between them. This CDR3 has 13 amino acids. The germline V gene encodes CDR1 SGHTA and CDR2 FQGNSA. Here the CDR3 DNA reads TGTGCCAGCAGTTTTATGGGTAATCAGCCCCAGCATTTT. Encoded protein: CASSFMGNQPQHF.